This T cell receptor (beta chain) comes out of a study of control samples from healthy donors and cancer patients. Germline V gives CDR1 LGHNT, CDR2 FRNRAP. V lost 8 bases, J lost 5 bases, and 8 bases stayed unmatched. CDR3 size: 13 residues. Sequenced by immunoSEQ multiplex PCR; TCRdb stores in-frame clones only, minus some. The sample yields more than 65,000 clones, about 80% seen once. This chain joins TRBV12-5 and TRBJ1-1; 7 bases align to TRBD1. The receptor's source is a man aged 45-65 years in good health. Sequenced input: blood. The DNA for the CDR3 is TGTGCTAGTTCCCGACAGGGAGGAACTGAAGCTTTCTTT. Its translation: CASSRQGGTEAFF.